One sample yielded the 2 T cell receptor beta chains listed below, sequenced in a study of blood T cell repertoires in COVID-19. Some clones are missing from TCRdb's copy, which holds only in-frame ones; the method was immunoSEQ multiplex PCR. This sample has about 130,000 clones; 84% occur once, and the top ten carry 9.5% to 15%. The source material was peripheral blood. The source of these receptors is an older woman with acute or convalescent COVID-19.

CDR3 in amino acids: CATSDYNSPYGYTF. The CDR3 coding sequence is TGTGCCACCAGTGATTACAACAGCCCCTATGGCTACACCTTC. This chain uses TRBV24-1 with TRBJ1-2; D is unresolved. Trimming took off 2 bases at V and 4 bases at J, with 10 bases between the two ends. The CDR3 runs 14 residues. CDR1 KGHDR and CDR2 SFDVKD come from the germline V gene.

V and J are TRBV5-4 and TRBJ2-3; a possible D gene is TRBD1 (6 bases). The CDR3 loop spans 16 amino acids. Germline V gene data show CDR1 as SGHNT and CDR2 as YYREEE (reference sequence). The ends were cut back, 7 bases at V and 0 bases at J, with 18 bases in the middle. DNA for the CDR3: TGTGCCAGCCAGCTTGGGACACCCCGAAGCACAGATACGCAGTATTTT. Translated: CASQLGTPRSTDTQYF.